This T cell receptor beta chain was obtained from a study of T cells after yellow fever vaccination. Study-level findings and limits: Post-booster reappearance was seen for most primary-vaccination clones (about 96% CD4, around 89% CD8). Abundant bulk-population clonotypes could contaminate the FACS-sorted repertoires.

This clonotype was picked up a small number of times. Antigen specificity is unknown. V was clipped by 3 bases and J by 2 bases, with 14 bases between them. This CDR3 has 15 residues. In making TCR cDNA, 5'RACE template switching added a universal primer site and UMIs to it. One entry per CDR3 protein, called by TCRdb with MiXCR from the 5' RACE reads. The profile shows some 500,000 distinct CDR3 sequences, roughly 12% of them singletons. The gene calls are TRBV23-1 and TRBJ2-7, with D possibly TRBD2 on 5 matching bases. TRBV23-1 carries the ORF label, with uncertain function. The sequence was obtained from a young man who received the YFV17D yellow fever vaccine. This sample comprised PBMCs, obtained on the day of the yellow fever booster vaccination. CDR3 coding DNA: TGCGCCAGCAGTCACTCGGGAAATCTAACCTACGAGCAGTACTTC. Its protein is CASSHSGNLTYEQYF.